The clone carrying this T cell receptor (beta chain) was counted many times. Time point noted: newly diagnosed GD, antithyroid drugs for less than 3 months. PBMC RNA served as the TCR library source. J was trimmed by 3 bases and V by 5 bases; bases with no gene match: 5. The CDR3 has 14 residues. Arm-PCR with iRepertoire HTBI primers amplified the CDR3 regions for these TCR beta libraries. TCRdb reprocessed the multiplex PCR reads via MiXCR and lists one record per CDR3 protein. Found here are 450,000 to 500,000 distinct CDR3 sequences, under 20% of them singletons; the top ten hold 10% to 15%. This sample was included in a study of regulatory T cells in long-lasting Graves disease. The sample also formed part of further work on T cells in Graves' hyperthyroidism and ophthalmopathy.

This TCR derives from a man aged 35-49 years with Graves disease. The V gene is TRBV12-3 or TRBV12-4, the J gene TRBJ2-5, with 8 positions matching TRBD2. The sequenced sample was peripheral blood mononuclear cells (PBMCs), obtained at new diagnosis, from a patient treated with antithyroid drugs. For the CDR3, the DNA is TGTGCCAGCAGTGTTAGCGGGAACAAAGAGACCCAGTACTTC. Translated: CASSVSGNKETQYF.